This T cell receptor (beta chain) was identified in a study of blood T cells in healthy people across ages. Study-wide results and caveats: Bulk PBMC profiling left naive and antigen-experienced comparisons inconclusive.

In germline, CDR1 is SGHTA, CDR2 FQGNSA. This CDR3 region has 14 residues. The germline V and J ends were trimmed by 5 bases and 3 bases, with 14 bases remaining between them. Notes on this clonotype: The antigen is not known.

A second PCR of roughly 7 to 11 cycles used a sample-barcoded 5' primer and a J-beta primer mix. TCRdb ran MiXCR on the 5' RACE reads and lists one entry per CDR3 protein. The table lists 700,000 to 850,000 distinct CDR3 sequences, about 53% of them singletons. The sample was blood. This chain uses TRBV7-2 with TRBJ2-7; maybe TRBD2 (5 bases). The clonotype originates from an elderly man in good health. CDR3 nucleotides: TGTGCCAGCAGCCCACGATACGGGGACTACGAGCAGTACTTC. Amino acid sequence: CASSPRYGDYEQYF.